Listed here are 10 T cell receptor beta chains from one sample, sequenced in a study of cytomegalovirus exposure and HLA in healthy donors. This PCR relied on a set of 60 Vbeta primers and 13 Jbeta primers. Clones were sequenced by immunoSEQ multiplex PCR, and TCRdb holds only the in-frame ones, with some missing. The sample has 150,000 to 200,000 clones, over 70% seen once. The sequencing sample was made of PBMCs. Receptors were obtained from a woman aged 18-29 years in good health and CMV-seropositive.

Points on this clone: This CDR3 is also generated by other DNA sequences in the sample. This chain connects TRBV19 to TRBJ1-2; no clear D. The CDR3 totals 12 residues. Germline CDR1 and CDR2: LNHDA and SQIVND (reference sequence). V gave up 6 bases and J gave up 1 base, with 6 bases separating them. CDR3 coding DNA: TGTGCCAGTAGCACACATAACTATGGCTACACCTTC. Translating it yields CASSTHNYGYTF.

This clone appeared once. The chain has TRBV7-2 and TRBJ1-6; D may be TRBD1 (5 bases). Germline CDR1 reads SGHTA; CDR2 reads FQGNSA. Trimming removed 7 bases from V and 5 bases from J, with 15 bases in between. The CDR3 runs to 15 residues. The CDR3 spells CASTRGSGNNSPLHF. DNA for the CDR3: TGTGCCAGCACCCGGGGGAGCGGGAATAATTCACCCCTCCACTTT.

The chain employs TRBV7-6 and TRBJ1-4; D unclear. In germline, CDR1 is SGHVS, CDR2 FNYEAQ. This CDR3 contains 14 residues. V was clipped by 5 bases and J by 7 bases, with 14 bases between them. Here the CDR3 reads CASSLRRVGEKLFF. The CDR3 DNA follows: TGTGCCAGCAGCCTCCGCCGGGTAGGTGAAAAACTGTTTTTT.

The chain links TRBV28 to TRBJ1-5; possibly TRBD1 for D (5 bases). Germline values: CDR1 MDHEN, CDR2 SYDVKM. CDR3 length equals 17 residues. V shed 1 base and J shed 1 base, with 14 bases lying between them. For the CDR3, the DNA is TGTGCCAGCAGTTTATCGGGGGTCCGGGTAAGCAATCAGCCCCAGCATTTT. This encodes CASSLSGVRVSNQPQHF.

This rearrangement joins TRBV9 to TRBJ1-1; TRBD1 is a possible D gene (6 bases). This CDR3 region has 14 residues. With 2 bases removed from V and 7 bases from J, the gap between germline ends came to 15 bases. CDR1 is SGDLS, CDR2 YYNGEE, per germline. CDR3 nucleotides: TGTGCCAGCAGCGTCCGAGGACAGATTGGTGAAGCTTTCTTT. It specifies CASSVRGQIGEAFF.

The J gene is TRBJ1-6, the V gene TRBV4-1; D not resolved. V lost 4 bases to trimming and J lost 10 bases, with 17 bases between them. Germline V lookup: CDR1 MGHRA, CDR2 YSYEKL. CDR3 length: 15 amino acids. CDR3 sequence (DNA): TGCGCCAGCAGCCCCATGGGCCAAAAAGGATCACCCCTCCACTTT. Translating gives CASSPMGQKGSPLHF.

A few counts support this clone. V gene TRBV9 combines with J gene TRBJ2-3, with a tentative D call TRBD1 (5 bases). Germline V gene sequence: CDR1 SGDLS, CDR2 YYNGEE. Trimming shortened V by 0 bases and J by 0 bases, and 8 bases separated the two germline ends. The CDR3 covers 15 residues. The CDR3 spells CASSVGQPSTDTQYF. The CDR3 DNA follows: TGTGCCAGCAGCGTAGGACAGCCCAGCACAGATACGCAGTATTTT.

This chain joins TRBV11-2 and TRBJ1-6; 9 bases align to TRBD1. The CDR3 length is 14 residues. Trimming took 5 bases from V and 10 from J; bases not matched to a gene: 6. From germline, CDR1 is SGHAT and CDR2 FQNNGV. The CDR3: CASSPLTGGSPLHF. Here the CDR3 DNA reads TGTGCCAGCAGCCCCCTGACAGGGGGATCACCCCTCCACTTT.

CDR3 nucleotides: TGTGCCAGCAGTACGACAGGGATCTATGGCTACACCTTC. Protein product: CASSTTGIYGYTF. This sequence joins TRBV6-5 and TRBJ1-2; 7 positions agree with TRBD1. J was trimmed by 4 bases and V by 5 bases; bases with no gene match: 4. The CDR3 loop spans 13 amino acids. CDR1 and CDR2 from the germline V gene are MNHEY and SVGAGI.

This clone was detected a few times. The chain combines TRBV9 with TRBJ1-2; no firm D call. With 2 bases removed from V and 0 bases from J, the gap between germline ends came to 5 bases. CDR1 and CDR2 (germline): SGDLS, YYNGEE. This CDR3 contains 13 residues. The CDR3 coding sequence is TGTGCCAGCAGCGTCTCCGCTAACTATGGCTACACCTTC. It is translated as CASSVSANYGYTF.